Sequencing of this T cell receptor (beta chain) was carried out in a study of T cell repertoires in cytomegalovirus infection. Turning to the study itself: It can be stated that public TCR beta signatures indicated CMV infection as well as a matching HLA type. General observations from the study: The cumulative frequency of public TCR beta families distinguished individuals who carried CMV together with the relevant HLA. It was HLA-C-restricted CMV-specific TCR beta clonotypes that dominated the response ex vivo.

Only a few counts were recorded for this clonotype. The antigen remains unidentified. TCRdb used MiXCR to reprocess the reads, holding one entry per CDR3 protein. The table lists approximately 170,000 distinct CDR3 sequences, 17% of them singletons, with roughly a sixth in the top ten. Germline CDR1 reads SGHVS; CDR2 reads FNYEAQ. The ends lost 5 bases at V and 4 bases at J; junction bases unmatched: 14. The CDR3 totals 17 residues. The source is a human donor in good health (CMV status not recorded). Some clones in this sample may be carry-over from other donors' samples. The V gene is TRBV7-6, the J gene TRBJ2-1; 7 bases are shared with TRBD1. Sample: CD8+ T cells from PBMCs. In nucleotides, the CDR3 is TGTGCCAGCAGCCGGACACCGAACAGGGGCCTATACAATGAGCAGTTCTTC. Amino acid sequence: CASSRTPNRGLYNEQFF.